This T cell receptor beta chain was obtained from a study of identical twins. A few counts support this clonotype. The CDR3 loop spans 14 amino acids. The V end was cut by 0 bases, the J end by 4 bases, with 13 bases between. Germline lookup yields CDR1 DFQATT and CDR2 SNEGSKA (reference sequence). TCRdb recomputed calls from the 5' RACE reads with MiXCR, one row per CDR3 protein. The sample records roughly 230,000 distinct CDR3 sequences, about 8.3% being singletons. This sample was shared with a second study, whose subject was yellow fever vaccine responses in identical twins.

The rearrangement links TRBV20-1 to TRBJ2-7; D unresolved. This receptor was taken from a young woman in good health. Sequencing was carried out using CD8+ T cells sorted from blood. Here the CDR3 DNA reads TGCAGTGCTAGAGATCATGGACCGGAATACGAGCAGTACTTC. This gives the protein CSARDHGPEYEQYF.